One T cell receptor beta chain is described in this entry. The source of the sample is a study of beta chain features in type 1 diabetes. The wider study: All samples together contributed around 100,000,000 sorted cells for examination.

Reverse transcribing all isolated RNA meant expressed TCRB transcripts were sequenced. Clones were read by immunoSEQ multiplex PCR, and TCRdb kept only the in-frame ones, dropping some. Here the sample spans 900,000 or so clones, roughly 15% being singletons. Sequenced sample: naive CD4+ T cells from blood. The TCR was taken from a woman younger than 35 in good health.

CDR3 region: CASSVGTSSSVEQFF. As DNA, the CDR3 is TGTGCCAGCAGCGTTGGGACTAGCTCTTCTGTTGAGCAGTTCTTC. V is TRBV28 and J is TRBJ2-1, with 9 bases matching TRBD2. The ends lost 6 bases at V and 9 bases at J; junction bases unmatched: 12. The CDR3 is 15 residues long. Germline CDR1 and CDR2: MDHEN and SYDVKM.